This T cell receptor (beta chain) comes out of a study of blood T cells in healthy people across ages. The wider study: The template switching approach captured approximately one barcoded beta molecule for every two T cells. Study-level results: While age rose, TCR beta diversity per million T cells dropped in a roughly linear way. Compared with aged donors, long-lived donors showed fewer expanded clones, suggesting selection.

The CDR3 length is 15 residues. Looked up from germline, CDR1 is MNHNS and CDR2 is SASEGT. Trimming cost V 2 bases and J 0 bases, with 11 bases left between them. Turning to this clonotype: The target antigen is unknown.

The sample providers were healthy Caucasian people from Russia, aged about 6 to 90. A second about 7 to 11 cycle PCR used barcoded and J-beta primers. From the 5' RACE reads, TCRdb called clonotypes with MiXCR, one entry per CDR3 protein. The table includes about 640,000 distinct CDR3 sequences, roughly 53% detected once. The sequence was obtained from a man aged 55 to 70 in good health. Sequencing was performed on blood. The V call is TRBV6-1, the J call TRBJ2-7; D unclear. The CDR3 sequence: CASSEWNQNSYEQYF. The DNA of the CDR3 is TGTGCCAGCAGTGAATGGAACCAGAACTCCTACGAGCAGTACTTC.